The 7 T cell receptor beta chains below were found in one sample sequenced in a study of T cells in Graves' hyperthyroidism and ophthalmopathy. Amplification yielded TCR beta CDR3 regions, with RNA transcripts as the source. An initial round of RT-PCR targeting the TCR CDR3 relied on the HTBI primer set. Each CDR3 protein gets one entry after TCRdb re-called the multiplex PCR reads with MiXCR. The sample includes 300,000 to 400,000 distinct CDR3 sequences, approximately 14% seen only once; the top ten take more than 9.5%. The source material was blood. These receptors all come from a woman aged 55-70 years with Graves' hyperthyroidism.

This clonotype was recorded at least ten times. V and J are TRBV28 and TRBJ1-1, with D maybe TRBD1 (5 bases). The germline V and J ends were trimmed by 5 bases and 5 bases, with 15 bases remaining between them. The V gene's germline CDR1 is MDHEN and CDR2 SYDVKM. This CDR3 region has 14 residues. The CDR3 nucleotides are TGTGCCAGCAGTCCTCGGGGGGGGTTTACTGAAGCTTTCTTT. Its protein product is CASSPRGGFTEAFF.

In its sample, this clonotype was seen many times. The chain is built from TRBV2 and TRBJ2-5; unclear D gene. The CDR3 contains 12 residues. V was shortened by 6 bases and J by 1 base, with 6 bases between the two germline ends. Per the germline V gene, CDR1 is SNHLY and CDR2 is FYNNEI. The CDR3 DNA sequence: TGTGCCAGCAGAGTGGCCCAAGAGACCCAGTACTTC. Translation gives CASRVAQETQYF.

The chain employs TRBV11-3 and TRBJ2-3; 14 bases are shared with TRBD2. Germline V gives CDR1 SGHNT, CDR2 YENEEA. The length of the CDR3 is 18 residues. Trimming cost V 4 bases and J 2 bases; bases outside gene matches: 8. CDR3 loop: CASSSRTSGRTSTDTQYF. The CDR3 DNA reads TGTGCCAGCAGCTCCCGGACTAGCGGGAGGACCTCCACAGATACGCAGTATTTT.

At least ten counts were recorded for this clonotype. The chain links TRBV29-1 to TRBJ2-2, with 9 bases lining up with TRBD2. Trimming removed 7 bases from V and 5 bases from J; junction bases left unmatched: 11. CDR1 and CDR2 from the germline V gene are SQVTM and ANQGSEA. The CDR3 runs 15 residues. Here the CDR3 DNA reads TGCAGCGCCGTCCACAATAGCGGGAGAACCGGGGAGCTGTTTTTT. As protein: CSAVHNSGRTGELFF.

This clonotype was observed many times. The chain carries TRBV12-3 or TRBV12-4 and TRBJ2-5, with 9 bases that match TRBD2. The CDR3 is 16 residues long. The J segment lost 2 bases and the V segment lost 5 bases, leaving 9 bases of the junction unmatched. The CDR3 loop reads CASSPPGAGGQETQYF. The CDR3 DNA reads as TGTGCCAGCAGTCCCCCCGGTGCGGGGGGGCAAGAGACCCAGTACTTC.

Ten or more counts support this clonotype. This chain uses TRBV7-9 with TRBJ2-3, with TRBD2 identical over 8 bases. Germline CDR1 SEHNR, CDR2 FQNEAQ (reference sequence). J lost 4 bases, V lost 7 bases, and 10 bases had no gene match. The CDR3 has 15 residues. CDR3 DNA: TGTGCCAGCACCAAAAGACGGGAGGGCCCAGATACGCAGTATTTT. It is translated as CASTKRREGPDTQYF.

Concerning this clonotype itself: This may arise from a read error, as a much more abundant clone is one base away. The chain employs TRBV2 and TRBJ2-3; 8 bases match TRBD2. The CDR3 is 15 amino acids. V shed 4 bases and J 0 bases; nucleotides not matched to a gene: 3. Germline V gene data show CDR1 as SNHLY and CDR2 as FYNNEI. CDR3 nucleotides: TGTGCCAGCAGTGGACTAGCGTCTAGCACAGATACGCAGTATTTT. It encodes CASSGLASSTDTQYF.